The TCR beta chain described here comes from a study of T cells in Graves' hyperthyroidism and ophthalmopathy. Study-wide results and limits: Median prediction lead before ophthalmopathy onset was 6.5 months with the model. Most thyroid-expanded clonotypes above 0.001 were also found in blood. Ophthalmopathy was distinguished from stable hyperthyroidism by 13 V-J signatures.

RNA transcripts gave rise to amplified TCR beta CDR3 regions. During a first-round RT-PCR of the TCR CDR3, the HTBI primer set was used. From the multiplex PCR reads, TCRdb called clonotypes with MiXCR, one entry per CDR3 protein. The sample includes approximately 430,000 distinct CDR3 sequences, roughly 15% of them seen just once. In this sample, this clonotype turned up many times. The antigen is unknown. The sequence came from a man between 18 and 35 years old with Graves' ophthalmopathy. The sample consisted of blood.

The CDR3 bases are TGTGCCAGCAGCTTAGTGGGGGGGGGGATCAATGAGCAGTTCTTC. It is translated as CASSLVGGGINEQFF. The J gene is TRBJ2-1, the V gene TRBV11-2; 7 positions match TRBD2. V dropped 1 base and J dropped 6; count of bases not matched to a gene: 6. The germline gives CDR1 SGHAT, CDR2 FQNNGV. The CDR3 is 15 residues long.